A single count supports the clone carrying this TCR beta chain. The data derive from a study of OX40 agonist ivuxolimab in advanced cancers. Background on the study: In this cohort, patients received ivuxolimab, an agonistic anti-OX40 (CD134) antibody.

The germline V gene encodes CDR1 LNHDA and CDR2 SQIVND (reference sequence). CDR3 length: 14 amino acids. V was shortened by 4 bases and J by 0 bases, with 9 bases between the two germline ends. TCRdb's table, derived via immunoSEQ multiplex PCR, lists solely in-frame clones and lacks some. Of about 34,000 clones listed, roughly 80% are singletons. The V gene is TRBV19, the J gene TRBJ1-1; a possible D gene is TRBD1 (6 bases). The receptor was derived from an adult with an advanced solid tumor such as melanoma, head and neck, liver or kidney cancer. Here the sequenced sample was CD4+ or CD8+ T cells sorted from blood, taken in a trial of the OX40 agonist ivuxolimab. CDR3 in amino acids: CASSRQEMNTEAFF. DNA for the CDR3: TGTGCCAGTAGTAGACAGGAGATGAACACTGAAGCTTTCTTT.